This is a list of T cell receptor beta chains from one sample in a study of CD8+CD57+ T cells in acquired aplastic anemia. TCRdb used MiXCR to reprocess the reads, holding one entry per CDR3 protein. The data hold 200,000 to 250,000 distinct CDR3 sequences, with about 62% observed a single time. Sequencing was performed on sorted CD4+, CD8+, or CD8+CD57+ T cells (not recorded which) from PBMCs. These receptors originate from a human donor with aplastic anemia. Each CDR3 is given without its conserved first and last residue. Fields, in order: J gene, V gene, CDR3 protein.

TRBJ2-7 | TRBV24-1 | ATSEPWQGSEQY
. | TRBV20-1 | SASRDRQREQY
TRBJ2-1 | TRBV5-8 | ASTWARSSYNEQF
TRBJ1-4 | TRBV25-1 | ASSEPFRQGGEKLF
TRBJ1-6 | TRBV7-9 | ASSLTGPDNSPLH
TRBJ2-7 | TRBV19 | GTSGGRAGEQY
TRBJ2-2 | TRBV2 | ASSRGLADAGELF
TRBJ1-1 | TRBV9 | ASSVTVNTEAF
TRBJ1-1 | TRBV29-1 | SVLPGSGEAF
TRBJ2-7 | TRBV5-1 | ASSLGGTGNYEQY
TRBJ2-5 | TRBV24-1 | ATSDLGPGGYKETQY
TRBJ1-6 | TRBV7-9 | ASSNQGGSPLH
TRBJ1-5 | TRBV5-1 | ASRQGARGPQH
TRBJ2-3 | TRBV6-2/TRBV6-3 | ASRGRTSGGTDTQY
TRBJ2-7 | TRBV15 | ATSSLDSGGYEQY
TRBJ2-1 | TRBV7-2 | ASSLLALTHNEQF
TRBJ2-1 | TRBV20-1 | SARDLGTYNEQF
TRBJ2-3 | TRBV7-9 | ASSLSLTDTQY
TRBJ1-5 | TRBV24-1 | ATSELGQKWKPQH
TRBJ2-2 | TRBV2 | ASTPRGGRLDTGELF
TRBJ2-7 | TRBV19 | ASSIDRQFLTSYEQY
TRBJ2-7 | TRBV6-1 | ASSAQEHYEQY
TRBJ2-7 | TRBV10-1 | ASGDGAELYEQY
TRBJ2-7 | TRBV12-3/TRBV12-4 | AGSLGDSSYEQY
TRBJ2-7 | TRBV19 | ASSIGQGAISYEQY
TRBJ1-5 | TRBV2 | ASRTGQASNQPQH